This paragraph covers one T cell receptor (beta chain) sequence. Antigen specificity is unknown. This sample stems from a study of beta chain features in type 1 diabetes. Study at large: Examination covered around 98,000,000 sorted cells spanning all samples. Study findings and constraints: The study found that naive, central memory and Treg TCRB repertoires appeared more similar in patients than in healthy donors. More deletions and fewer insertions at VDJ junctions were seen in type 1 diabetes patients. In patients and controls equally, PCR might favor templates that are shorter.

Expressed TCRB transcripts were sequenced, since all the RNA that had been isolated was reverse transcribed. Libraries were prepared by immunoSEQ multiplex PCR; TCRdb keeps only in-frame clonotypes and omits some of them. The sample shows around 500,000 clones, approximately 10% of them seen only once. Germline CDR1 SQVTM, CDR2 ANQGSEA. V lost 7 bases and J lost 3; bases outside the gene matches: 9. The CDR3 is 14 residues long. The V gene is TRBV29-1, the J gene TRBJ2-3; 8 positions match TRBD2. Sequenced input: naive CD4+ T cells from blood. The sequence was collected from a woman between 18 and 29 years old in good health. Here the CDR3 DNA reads TGCAGCGGACAAGCGGGAGTGGGTACAGATACGCAGTATTTT. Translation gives CSGQAGVGTDTQYF.